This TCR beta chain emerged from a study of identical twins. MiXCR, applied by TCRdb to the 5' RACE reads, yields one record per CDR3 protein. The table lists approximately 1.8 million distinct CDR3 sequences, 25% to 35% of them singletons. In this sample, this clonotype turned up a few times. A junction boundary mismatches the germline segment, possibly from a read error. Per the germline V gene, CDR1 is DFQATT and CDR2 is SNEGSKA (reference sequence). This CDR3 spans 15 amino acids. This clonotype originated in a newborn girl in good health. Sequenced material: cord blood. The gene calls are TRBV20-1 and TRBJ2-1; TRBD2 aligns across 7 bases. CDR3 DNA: TGCAGTGCTAGAGCCGGGACTATCCTCTACAATGGGCAGTTCTTC. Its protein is CSARAGTILYNGQFF.